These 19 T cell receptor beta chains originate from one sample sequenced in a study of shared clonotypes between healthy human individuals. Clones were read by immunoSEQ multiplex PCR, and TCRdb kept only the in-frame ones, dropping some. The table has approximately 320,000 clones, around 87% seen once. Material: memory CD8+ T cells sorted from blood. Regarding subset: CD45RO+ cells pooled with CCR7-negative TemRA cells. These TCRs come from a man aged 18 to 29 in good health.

In nucleotides, the CDR3 is TGCGCCAGCAGCTTATTCGCCGGGGAGCTGTTTTTT. Protein sequence: CASSLFAGELFF. This chain connects TRBV5-1 to TRBJ2-2; D is undetermined. The ends were cut back, 2 bases at V and 6 bases at J, with 5 bases in the middle. The CDR3 totals 12 residues. Per germline, CDR1 SGHRS and CDR2 YFSETQ. Complete variable domain (other parts from reference TRBV5-1 and TRBJ2-2): KAGVTQTPRYLIKTRGQQVTLSCSPISGHRSVSWYQQTPGQGLQFLFEYFSETQRNKGNFPGRFSGRQFSNSRSEMNVSTLELGDSALYLCASSLFAGELFFGEGSRLTVL.

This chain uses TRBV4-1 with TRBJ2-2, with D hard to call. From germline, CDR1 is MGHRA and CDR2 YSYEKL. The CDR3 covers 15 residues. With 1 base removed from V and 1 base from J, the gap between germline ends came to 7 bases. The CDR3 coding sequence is TGCGCCAGCAGCCAAGGACGCCTGAACACCGGGGAGCTGTTTTTT. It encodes CASSQGRLNTGELFF.

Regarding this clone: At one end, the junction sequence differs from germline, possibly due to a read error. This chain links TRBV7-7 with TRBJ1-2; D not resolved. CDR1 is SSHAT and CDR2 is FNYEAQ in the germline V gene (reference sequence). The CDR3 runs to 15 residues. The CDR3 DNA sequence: TGTGCTAGCAGCTTATCGTCAGGAGCAAACTATGGCTACACCTTC. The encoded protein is CASSLSSGANYGYTF.

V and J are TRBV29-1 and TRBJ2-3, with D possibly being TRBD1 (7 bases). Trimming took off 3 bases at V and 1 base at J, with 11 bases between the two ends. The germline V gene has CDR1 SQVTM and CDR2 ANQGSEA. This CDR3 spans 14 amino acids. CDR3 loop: CSVEGGTGTDTQYF. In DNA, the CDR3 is TGCAGCGTTGAGGGCGGGACAGGCACAGATACGCAGTATTTT.

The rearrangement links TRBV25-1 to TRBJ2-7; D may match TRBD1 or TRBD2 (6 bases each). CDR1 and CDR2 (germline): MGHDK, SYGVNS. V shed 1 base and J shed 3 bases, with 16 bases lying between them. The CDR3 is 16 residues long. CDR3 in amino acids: CASSESAGQGFYEQYF. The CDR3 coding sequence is TGTGCCAGCAGTGAATCCGCGGGGCAGGGGTTCTACGAGCAGTACTTC.

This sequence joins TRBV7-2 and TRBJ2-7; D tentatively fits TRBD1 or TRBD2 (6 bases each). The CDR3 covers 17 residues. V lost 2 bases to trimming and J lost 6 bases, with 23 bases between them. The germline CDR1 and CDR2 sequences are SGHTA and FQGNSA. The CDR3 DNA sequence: TGTGCCAGCAGCTTAAAGGAGGGGGGAGGCGTTTCGTTCGAGCAGTACTTC. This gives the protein CASSLKEGGGVSFEQYF.

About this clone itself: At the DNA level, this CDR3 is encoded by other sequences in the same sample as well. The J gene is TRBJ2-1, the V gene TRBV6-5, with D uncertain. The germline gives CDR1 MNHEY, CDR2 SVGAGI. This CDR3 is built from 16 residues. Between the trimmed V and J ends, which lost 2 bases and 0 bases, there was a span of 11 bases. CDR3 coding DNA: TGTGCCAGCAGTTACACTGACGGAAGCTCCTACAATGAGCAGTTCTTC. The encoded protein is CASSYTDGSSYNEQFF.

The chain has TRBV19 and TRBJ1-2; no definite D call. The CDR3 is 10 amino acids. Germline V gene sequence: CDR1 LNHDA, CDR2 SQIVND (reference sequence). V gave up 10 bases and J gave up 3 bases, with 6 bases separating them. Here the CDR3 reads CATLDYGYTF. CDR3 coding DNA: TGTGCCACTCTAGACTATGGCTACACCTTC.

The CDR3 bases are TGTGCCAGCAGCTTTACACAGGGATCACCCCTCCACTTT. Translated, it gives CASSFTQGSPLHF. This rearrangement joins TRBV11-2 to TRBJ1-6, with D possibly TRBD1 on 6 matching bases. Germline V gives CDR1 SGHAT, CDR2 FQNNGV. V gave up 3 bases and J gave up 10 bases, with 10 bases separating them. This CDR3 is built from 13 residues.

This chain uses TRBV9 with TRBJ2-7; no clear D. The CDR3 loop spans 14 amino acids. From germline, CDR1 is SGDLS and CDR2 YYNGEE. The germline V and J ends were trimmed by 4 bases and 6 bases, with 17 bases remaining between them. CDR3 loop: CASSLSSLMGEQYF. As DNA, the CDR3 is TGTGCCAGCAGCCTCTCGTCTTTGATGGGCGAGCAGTACTTC. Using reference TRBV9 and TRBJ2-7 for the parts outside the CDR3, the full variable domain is DSGVTQTPKHLITATGQRVTLRCSPRSGDLSVYWYQQSLDQGLQFLIQYYNGEERAKGNILERFSAQQFPDLHSELNLSSLELGDSALYFCASSLSSLMGEQYFGPGTRLTVT.

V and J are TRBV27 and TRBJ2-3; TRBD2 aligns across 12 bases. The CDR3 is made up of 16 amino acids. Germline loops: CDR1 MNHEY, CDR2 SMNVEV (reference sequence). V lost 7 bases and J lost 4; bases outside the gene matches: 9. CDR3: CASNQLLAGGPDTQYF. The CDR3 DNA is TGTGCCAGCAACCAACTTCTAGCGGGGGGGCCAGATACGCAGTATTTT.

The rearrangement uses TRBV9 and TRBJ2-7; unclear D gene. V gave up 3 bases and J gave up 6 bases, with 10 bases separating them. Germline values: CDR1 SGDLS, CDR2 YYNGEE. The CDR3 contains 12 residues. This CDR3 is CASSGGSGEQYF. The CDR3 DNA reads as TGTGCCAGCAGCGGAGGATCCGGCGAGCAGTACTTC.

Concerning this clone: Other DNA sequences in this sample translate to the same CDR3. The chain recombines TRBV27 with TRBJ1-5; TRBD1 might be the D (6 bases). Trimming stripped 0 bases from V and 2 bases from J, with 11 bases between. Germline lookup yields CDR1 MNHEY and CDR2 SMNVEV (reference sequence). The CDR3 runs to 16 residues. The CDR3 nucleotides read TGTGCCAGCAGTTTATCTGGGGGCGAGGGCAATCAGCCCCAGCATTTT. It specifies CASSLSGGEGNQPQHF.

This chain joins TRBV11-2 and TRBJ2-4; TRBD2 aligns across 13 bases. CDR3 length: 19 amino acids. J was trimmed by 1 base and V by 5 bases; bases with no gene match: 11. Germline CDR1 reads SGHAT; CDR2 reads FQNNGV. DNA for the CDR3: TGTGCCAGCAGCAGATCGGGGACTAGCGGGACCCATGCCAAAAACATTCAGTACTTC. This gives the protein CASSRSGTSGTHAKNIQYF.

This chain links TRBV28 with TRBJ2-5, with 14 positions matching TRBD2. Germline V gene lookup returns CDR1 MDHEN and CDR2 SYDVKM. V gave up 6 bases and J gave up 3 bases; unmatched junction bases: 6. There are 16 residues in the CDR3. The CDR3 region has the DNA TGTGCCAGCAGGCCGACTAGCGGGGGGGCTAAAGAGACCCAGTACTTC. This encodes CASRPTSGGAKETQYF.

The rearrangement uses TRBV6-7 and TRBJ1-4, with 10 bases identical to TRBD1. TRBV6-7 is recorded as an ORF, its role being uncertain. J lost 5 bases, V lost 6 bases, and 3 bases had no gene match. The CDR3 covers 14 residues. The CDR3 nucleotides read TGTGCCAGCAGACCGGACAGGGGGAATGAAAAACTGTTTTTT. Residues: CASRPDRGNEKLFF.

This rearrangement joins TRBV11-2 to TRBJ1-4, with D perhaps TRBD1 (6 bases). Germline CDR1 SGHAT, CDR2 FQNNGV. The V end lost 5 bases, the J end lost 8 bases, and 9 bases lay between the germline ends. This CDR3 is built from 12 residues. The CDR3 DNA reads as TGTGCCAGCAGCCCCAGGGGCGAAAAACTGTTTTTT. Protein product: CASSPRGEKLFF.

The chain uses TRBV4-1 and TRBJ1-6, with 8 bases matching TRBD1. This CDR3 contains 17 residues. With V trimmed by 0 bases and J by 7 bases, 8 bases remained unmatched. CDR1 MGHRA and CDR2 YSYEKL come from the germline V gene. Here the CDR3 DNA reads TGCGCCAGCAGCCAAGACCGCGGACAGGGCTCGAATTCACCCCTCCACTTT. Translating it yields CASSQDRGQGSNSPLHF.

The DNA for the CDR3 is TGTGCCAGCAGTTACCAGGGGGGTGACTATGGCTACACCTTC. Amino acid sequence: CASSYQGGDYGYTF. The V and J genes are TRBV5-6 and TRBJ1-2; 7 nucleotides line up with TRBD1. With 5 bases clipped from V and 3 bases from J, the junction kept 7 bases outside the gene matches. CDR1 SGHDT and CDR2 YYEEEE come from the germline V gene. CDR3 length equals 14 residues.